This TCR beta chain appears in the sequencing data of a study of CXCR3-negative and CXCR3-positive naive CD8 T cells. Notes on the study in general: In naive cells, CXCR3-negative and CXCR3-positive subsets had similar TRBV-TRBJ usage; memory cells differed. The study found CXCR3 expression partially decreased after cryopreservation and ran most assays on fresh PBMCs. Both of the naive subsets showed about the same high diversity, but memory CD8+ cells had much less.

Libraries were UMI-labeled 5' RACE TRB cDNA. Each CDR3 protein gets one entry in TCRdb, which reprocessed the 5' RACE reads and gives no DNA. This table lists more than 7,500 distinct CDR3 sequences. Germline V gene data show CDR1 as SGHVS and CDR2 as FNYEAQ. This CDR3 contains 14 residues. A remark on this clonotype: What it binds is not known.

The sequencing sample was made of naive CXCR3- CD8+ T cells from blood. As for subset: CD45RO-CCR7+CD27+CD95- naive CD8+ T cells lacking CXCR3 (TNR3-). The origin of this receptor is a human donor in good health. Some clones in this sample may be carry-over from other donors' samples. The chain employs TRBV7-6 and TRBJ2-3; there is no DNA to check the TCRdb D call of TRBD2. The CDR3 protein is CASSRGGPWDTQYF.